This TCR beta chain originates from a study of cytomegalovirus exposure and HLA in healthy donors. Trimming took 6 bases from V and 2 from J; bases not matched to a gene: 16. Germline CDR1 is MDHEN and CDR2 is SYDVKM. The CDR3 spans 19 residues. The PCR employed 60 Vbeta primers together with 13 Jbeta primers. Libraries were prepared by immunoSEQ multiplex PCR; TCRdb keeps only in-frame clonotypes and omits some of them. This sample carries about 180,000 clones, under 90% of them seen once, and the ten largest clones take under 5%. The sequenced sample was PBMCs. This TCR was recovered from a man between 18 and 29 years old in good health and CMV-seronegative. The chain combines TRBV28 with TRBJ1-5; the match to TRBD1 covers 10 bases. DNA for the CDR3: TGTGCCAGCAGCGCATTACCCGGGACAGGGGTTTATCGCAATCAGCCCCAGCATTTT. Translation gives CASSALPGTGVYRNQPQHF.